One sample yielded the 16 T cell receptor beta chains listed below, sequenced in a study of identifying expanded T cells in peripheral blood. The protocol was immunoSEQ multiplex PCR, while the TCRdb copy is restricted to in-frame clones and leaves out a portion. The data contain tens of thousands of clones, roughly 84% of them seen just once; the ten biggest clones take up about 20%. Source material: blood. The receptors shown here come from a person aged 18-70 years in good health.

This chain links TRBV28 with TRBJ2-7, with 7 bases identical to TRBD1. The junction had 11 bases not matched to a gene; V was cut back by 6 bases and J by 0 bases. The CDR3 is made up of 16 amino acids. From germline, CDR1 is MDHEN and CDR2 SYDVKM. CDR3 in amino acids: CASSRTGTASSYEQYF. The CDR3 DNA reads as TGTGCCAGCAGCCGTACCGGGACAGCGAGCTCCTACGAGCAGTACTTC.

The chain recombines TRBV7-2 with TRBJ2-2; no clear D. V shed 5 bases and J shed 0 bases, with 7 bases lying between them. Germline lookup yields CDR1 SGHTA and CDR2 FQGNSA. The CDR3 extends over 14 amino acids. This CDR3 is CASSRYTNTGELFF. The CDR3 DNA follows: TGTGCCAGCAGCCGCTATACGAACACCGGGGAGCTGTTTTTT.

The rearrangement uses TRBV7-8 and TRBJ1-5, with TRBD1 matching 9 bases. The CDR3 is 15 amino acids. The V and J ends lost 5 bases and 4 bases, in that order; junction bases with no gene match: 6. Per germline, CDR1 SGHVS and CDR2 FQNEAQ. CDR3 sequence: CASSPTGGNNQPQHF. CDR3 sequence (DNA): TGTGCCAGCAGCCCTACAGGGGGCAATAATCAGCCCCAGCATTTT.

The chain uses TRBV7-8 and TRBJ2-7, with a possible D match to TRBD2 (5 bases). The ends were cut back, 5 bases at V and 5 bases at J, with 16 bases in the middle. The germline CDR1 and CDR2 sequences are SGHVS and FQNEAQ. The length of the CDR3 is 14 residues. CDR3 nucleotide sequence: TGTGCCAGCAGCGTACTAGTGACGGTAGACGAGCAGTACTTC. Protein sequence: CASSVLVTVDEQYF.

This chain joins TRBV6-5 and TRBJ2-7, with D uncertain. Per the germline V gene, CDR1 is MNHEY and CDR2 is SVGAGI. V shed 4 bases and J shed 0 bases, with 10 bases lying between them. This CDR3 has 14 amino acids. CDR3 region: CASSLGLSSYEQYF. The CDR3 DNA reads TGTGCCAGCAGTTTGGGATTAAGCTCCTACGAGCAGTACTTC.

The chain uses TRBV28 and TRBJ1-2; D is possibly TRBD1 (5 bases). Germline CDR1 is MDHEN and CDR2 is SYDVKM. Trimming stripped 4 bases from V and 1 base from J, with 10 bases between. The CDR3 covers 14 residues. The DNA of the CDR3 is TGTGCCAGCAGTTCAGGACAACTTAACTATGGCTACACCTTC. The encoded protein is CASSSGQLNYGYTF.

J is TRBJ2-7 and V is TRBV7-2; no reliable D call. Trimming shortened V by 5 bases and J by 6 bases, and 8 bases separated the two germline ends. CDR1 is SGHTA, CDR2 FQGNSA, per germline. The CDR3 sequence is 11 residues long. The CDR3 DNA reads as TGTGCCAGCAGCCGTACGCGCGAGCAGTACTTC. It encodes CASSRTREQYF.

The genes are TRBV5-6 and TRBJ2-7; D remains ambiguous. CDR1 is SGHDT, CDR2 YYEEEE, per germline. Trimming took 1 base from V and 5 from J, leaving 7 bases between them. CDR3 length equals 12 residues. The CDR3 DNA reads TGTGCCAGCAGCTTGCCAGGTAACGAGCAGTACTTC. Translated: CASSLPGNEQYF.

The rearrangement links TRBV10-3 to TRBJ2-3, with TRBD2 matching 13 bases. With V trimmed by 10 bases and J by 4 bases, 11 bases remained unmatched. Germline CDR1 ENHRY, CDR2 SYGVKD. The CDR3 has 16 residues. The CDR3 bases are TGTGCCACCGCATCCGGACTAGCGGGAGTGGCAGATACGCAGTATTTT. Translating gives CATASGLAGVADTQYF.

The CDR3 here is CASSPGQGYNEQFF. The CDR3 region has the DNA TGTGCCAGCTCACCAGGACAGGGCTACAATGAGCAGTTCTTC. This chain uses TRBV18 with TRBJ2-1; TRBD1 agrees at 8 bases. There are 14 residues in the CDR3. In germline, CDR1 is KGHSH, CDR2 LQKENI. J gave up 3 bases and V 2 bases, and 0 bases lay outside the gene matches. Full variable domain (outside the CDR3, taken from reference TRBV18 and TRBJ2-1): NAGVMQNPRHLVRRRGQEARLRCSPMKGHSHVYWYRQLPEEGLKFMVYLQKENIIDESGMPKERFSAEFPKEGPSILRIQQVVRGDSAAYFCASSPGQGYNEQFFGPGTRLTVL.

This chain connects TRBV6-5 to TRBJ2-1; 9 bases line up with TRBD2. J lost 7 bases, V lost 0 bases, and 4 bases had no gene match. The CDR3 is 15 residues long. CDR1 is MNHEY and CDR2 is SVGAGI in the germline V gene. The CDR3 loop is CASSYSGLASNEQFF. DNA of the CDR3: TGTGCCAGCAGTTACTCGGGACTAGCATCGAATGAGCAGTTCTTC.

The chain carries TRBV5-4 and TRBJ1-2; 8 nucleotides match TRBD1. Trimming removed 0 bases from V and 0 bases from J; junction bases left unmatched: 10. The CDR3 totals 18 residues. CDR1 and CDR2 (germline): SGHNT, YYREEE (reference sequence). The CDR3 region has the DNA TGTGCCAGCAGCTTGGTGGTGTGGGGGGACAGGACTAACTATGGCTACACCTTC. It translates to CASSLVVWGDRTNYGYTF.

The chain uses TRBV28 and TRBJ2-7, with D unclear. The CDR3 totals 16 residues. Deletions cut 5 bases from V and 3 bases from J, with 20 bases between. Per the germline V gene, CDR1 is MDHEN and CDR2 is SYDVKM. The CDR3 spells CASSVLTRSTRYEQYF. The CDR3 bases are TGTGCCAGCAGTGTCCTCACACGGTCGACCCGCTACGAGCAGTACTTC. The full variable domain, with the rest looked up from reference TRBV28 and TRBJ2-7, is DVKVTQSSRYLVKRTGEKVFLECVQDMDHENMFWYRQDPGLGLRLIYFSYDVKMKEKGDIPEGYSVSREKKERFSLILESASTNQTSMYLCASSVLTRSTRYEQYFGPGTRLTVT.

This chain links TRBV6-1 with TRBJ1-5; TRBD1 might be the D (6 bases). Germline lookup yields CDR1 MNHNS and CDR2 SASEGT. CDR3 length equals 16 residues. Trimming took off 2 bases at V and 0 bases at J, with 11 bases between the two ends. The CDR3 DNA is TGTGCCAGCAGTGAATTCACCAGGGGTAGCAATCAGCCCCAGCATTTT. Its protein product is CASSEFTRGSNQPQHF.

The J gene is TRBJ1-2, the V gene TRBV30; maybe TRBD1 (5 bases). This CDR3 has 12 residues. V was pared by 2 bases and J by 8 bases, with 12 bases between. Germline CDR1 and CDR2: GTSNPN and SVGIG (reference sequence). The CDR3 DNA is TGTGCCTGGAGTATCGCAGGGCCCGGCTACACCTTC. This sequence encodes CAWSIAGPGYTF.

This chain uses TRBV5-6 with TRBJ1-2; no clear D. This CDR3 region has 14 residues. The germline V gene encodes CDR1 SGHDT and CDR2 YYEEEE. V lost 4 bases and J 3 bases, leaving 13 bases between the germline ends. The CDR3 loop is CASSERTGDYGYTF. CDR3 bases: TGTGCCAGCAGCGAAAGGACGGGAGACTATGGCTACACCTTC.